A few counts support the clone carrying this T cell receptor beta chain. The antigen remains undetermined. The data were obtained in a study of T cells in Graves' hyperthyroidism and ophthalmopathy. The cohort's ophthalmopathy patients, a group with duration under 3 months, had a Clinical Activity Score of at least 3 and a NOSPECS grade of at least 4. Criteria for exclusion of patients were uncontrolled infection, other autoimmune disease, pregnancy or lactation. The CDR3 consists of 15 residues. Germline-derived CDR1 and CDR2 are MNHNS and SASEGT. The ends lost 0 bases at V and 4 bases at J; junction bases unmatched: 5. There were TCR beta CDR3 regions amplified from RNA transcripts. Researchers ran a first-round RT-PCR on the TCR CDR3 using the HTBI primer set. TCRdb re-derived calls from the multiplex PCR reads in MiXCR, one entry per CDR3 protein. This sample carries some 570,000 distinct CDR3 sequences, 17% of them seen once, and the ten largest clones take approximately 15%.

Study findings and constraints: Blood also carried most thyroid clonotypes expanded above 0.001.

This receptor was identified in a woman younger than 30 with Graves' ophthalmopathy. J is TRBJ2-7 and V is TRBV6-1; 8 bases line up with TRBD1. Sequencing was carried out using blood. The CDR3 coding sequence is TGTGCCAGCAGTGAAGCCCCGACAGGGGAGTACGAGCAGTACTTC. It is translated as CASSEAPTGEYEQYF.